This passage covers 28 T cell receptor beta chains from one sample sequenced in a study of monozygotic twins with inflammatory bowel disease. TCRdb reanalyzed the 5' RACE reads, giving one entry per CDR3 protein sequence and no DNA. Across 110,000 to 150,000 distinct CDR3 sequences, the top ten clones capture 1% to 1.5% of the sample. The sample consisted of blood. Every receptor here comes from a human donor with ulcerative colitis or Crohn's disease, or a healthy co-twin of an affected twin (not recorded which).

The rearrangement links TRBV5-5 to TRBJ2-7; TCRdb reports TRBD2, a call that lacks DNA to check it against. Germline lookup yields CDR1 SGHKS and CDR2 YYEKEE (reference sequence). The CDR3 runs 16 residues. CDR3 protein: CASSLVGTSGAYEQYF.

The rearrangement joins TRBV12-3 or TRBV12-4 to TRBJ1-1; TCRdb names TRBD1, which stays unverified in the absence of DNA. CDR3 length: 14 residues. This CDR3 reads CASSFRAGIAEAFF.

The chain recombines TRBV11-2 with TRBJ1-2. The CDR3 sequence is 15 residues long. Germline V gene lookup returns CDR1 SGHAT and CDR2 FQNNGV. Here the CDR3 reads CASSLTPTANYGYTF.

This chain connects TRBV27 to TRBJ2-7; the TRBD1 assignment by TCRdb is unverifiable without DNA. The CDR3 has 14 amino acids. CDR1 is MNHEY, CDR2 SMNVEV, per germline (reference sequence). CDR3 loop: CASSLRRAAYEQYF.

The chain recombines TRBV6-1 with TRBJ2-3; the TCRdb call, TRBD2, lacks DNA for checking. The CDR3 contains 15 residues. Germline values: CDR1 MNHNS, CDR2 SASEGT. This CDR3 is CASSLLAGSTDTQYF.

The chain is built from TRBV6-6 and TRBJ2-5; the D call from TCRdb, TRBD1, cannot be confirmed without DNA. The CDR3 spans 13 residues. The germline V gene encodes CDR1 MNHNY and CDR2 SVGAGI (reference sequence). This CDR3 reads CASTRDTRETQYF.

The chain employs TRBV4-3 and TRBJ1-2; TCRdb's D gene call, TRBD1, goes unchecked for lack of DNA. The germline CDR1 and CDR2 sequences are LGHNA and YSLEER. This CDR3 spans 14 amino acids. CDR3 sequence reads: CASSHRDRGQGYTF.

The rearrangement uses TRBV11-3 and TRBJ2-4; the TCRdb call, TRBD1, lacks DNA for checking. The CDR3 is made up of 13 amino acids. Germline V CDR1 and CDR2: SGHNT, YENEEA. CDR3: CAGSLGQGDIQYF. The full variable domain, in which reference TRBV11-3 and TRBJ2-4 provide the parts outside the CDR3, is EAGVVQSPRYKIIEKKQPVAFWCNPISGHNTLYWYLQNLGQGPELLIRYENEEAVDDSQLPKDRFSAERLKGVDSTLKIQPAELGDSAVYLCAGSLGQGDIQYFGAGTRLSVL.

The chain links TRBV7-3 to TRBJ1-1; TCRdb's D call of TRBD1 is untestable without DNA. Germline V gene sequence: CDR1 SGHTA, CDR2 FQGTGA. The CDR3 contains 13 residues. The CDR3 loop is CASSPGGYTEAFF.

The rearrangement uses TRBV10-3 and TRBJ1-5. The CDR3 runs to 13 residues. Germline V gene sequence: CDR1 ENHRY, CDR2 SYGVKD. The CDR3 loop reads CAIREGWEQPQHF.

The rearrangement uses TRBV20-1 and TRBJ1-6; TCRdb lists TRBD1, though no DNA is available to test this call. The CDR3 totals 16 residues. CDR1 and CDR2 (germline): DFQATT, SNEGSKA (reference sequence). The CDR3 spells CSANRQPNPYNSPLHF.

This rearrangement joins TRBV7-8 to TRBJ1-1. Germline V gene sequence: CDR1 SGHVS, CDR2 FQNEAQ. This CDR3 spans 14 amino acids. CDR3 in amino acids: CASSPQVLNTEAFF.

According to its frequency, this clonotype is medium-sized. The J gene is TRBJ1-1, the V gene TRBV5-1; TCRdb reports TRBD1, a call that lacks DNA to check it against. There are 15 residues in the CDR3. CDR1 and CDR2 from the germline V gene are SGHRS and YFSETQ. CDR3 region: CASSLALDGGTEAFF.

The chain links TRBV6-4 to TRBJ2-1; TCRdb proposes TRBD1, but this gene call is untestable without DNA. Germline values: CDR1 MRHNA, CDR2 SNTAGT. The CDR3 is made up of 15 amino acids. Here the CDR3 reads CASSAVTGSYNEQFF.

The rearrangement uses TRBV5-1 and TRBJ2-7; without DNA, the TCRdb call of TRBD1 cannot be checked. CDR3 size: 15 residues. Looked up from germline, CDR1 is SGHRS and CDR2 is YFSETQ. CDR3 residues: CASSFVQGASYEQYF.

The V call is TRBV21-1, the J call TRBJ2-3; TCRdb selects TRBD1, and the lack of DNA leaves this call unchecked. TRBV21-1 is tagged as a pseudogene. CDR3 length equals 14 residues. CDR3 protein: CASSKDRGTDTQYF.

The chain uses TRBV6-1 and TRBJ2-2; the TRBD2 assignment by TCRdb is unverifiable without DNA. This CDR3 contains 15 residues. Per the germline V gene, CDR1 is MNHNS and CDR2 is SASEGT. The CDR3 here is CASSRLGGNTGELFF.

The chain links TRBV19 to TRBJ2-7; the TRBD2 assignment by TCRdb is unverifiable without DNA. Germline V gene lookup returns CDR1 LNHDA and CDR2 SQIVND (reference sequence). This CDR3 spans 14 amino acids. CDR3 region: CASTLTSGNYEQYF.

V usage is TRBV20-1 and J usage is TRBJ2-4. The CDR3 has 14 residues. Germline CDR1 reads DFQATT; CDR2 reads SNEGSKA (reference sequence). The CDR3 here is CSAERLLAKNIQYF.

This chain connects TRBV6-6 to TRBJ2-7. The CDR3 totals 11 residues. Germline assignment: CDR1 MNHNY and CDR2 SVGAGI (reference sequence). CDR3 sequence: CASRNTYEQYF.

The J gene is TRBJ2-7, the V gene TRBV5-1; TCRdb's assignment of TRBD1 cannot be checked, as there is no DNA. CDR3 length equals 16 residues. Germline V gene lookup returns CDR1 SGHRS and CDR2 YFSETQ. The CDR3: CASGAMGGRTTYEQYF.

V usage is TRBV20-1 and J usage is TRBJ2-1; the TRBD1 assignment by TCRdb is unverifiable without DNA. CDR1 and CDR2 (germline): DFQATT, SNEGSKA (reference sequence). The CDR3 has 11 amino acids. CDR3 in amino acids: CSAPWGFEQFF.

J is TRBJ2-6 and V is TRBV12-3 or TRBV12-4. This CDR3 region has 16 residues. The CDR3 protein is CASSFRRSTGANVLTF.

CDR3 protein: CSVAKTGGAQYF. The genes are TRBV29-1 and TRBJ2-7; TCRdb indicates TRBD1, and absent DNA this call remains unverified. The CDR3 runs 12 residues. CDR1 is SQVTM and CDR2 is ANQGSEA in the germline V gene.

The V and J genes are TRBV5-1 and TRBJ2-1; TCRdb's D gene call, TRBD2, goes unchecked for lack of DNA. The CDR3 runs to 14 residues. Germline CDR1 is SGHRS and CDR2 is YFSETQ. The CDR3 spells CASSSGLGQGEQFF.

The rearrangement links TRBV28 to TRBJ1-2. The CDR3 covers 11 residues. CDR1 MDHEN and CDR2 SYDVKM come from the germline V gene. The CDR3 loop reads CASSLYGSYTF.

The V and J genes are TRBV7-8 and TRBJ2-7; there is no DNA to check the TCRdb D call of TRBD1. The CDR3 runs to 15 residues. In germline, CDR1 is SGHVS, CDR2 FQNEAQ. CDR3 sequence reads: CASSLSGTGAYEQYF.

The chain recombines TRBV15 with TRBJ1-2; no DNA is available, so the TRBD1 call from TCRdb remains unchecked. Looked up from germline, CDR1 is LNHNV and CDR2 is YYDKDF (reference sequence). The CDR3 loop spans 17 amino acids. CDR3 protein: CATSDSAGGGRGYGYTF.